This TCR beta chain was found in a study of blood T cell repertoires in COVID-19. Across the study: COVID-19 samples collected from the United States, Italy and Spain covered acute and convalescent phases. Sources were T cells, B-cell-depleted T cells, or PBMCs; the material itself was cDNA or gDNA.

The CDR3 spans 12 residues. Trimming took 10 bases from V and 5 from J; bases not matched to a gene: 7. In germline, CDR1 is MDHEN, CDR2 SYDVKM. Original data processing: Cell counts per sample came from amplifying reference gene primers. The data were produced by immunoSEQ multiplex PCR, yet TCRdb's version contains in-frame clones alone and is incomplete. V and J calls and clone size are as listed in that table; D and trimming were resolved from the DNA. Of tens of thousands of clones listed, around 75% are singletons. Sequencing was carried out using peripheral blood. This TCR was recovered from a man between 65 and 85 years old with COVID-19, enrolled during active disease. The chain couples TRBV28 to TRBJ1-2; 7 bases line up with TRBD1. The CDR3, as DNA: TGTGCCACCCACCCAGGGGGTTATGGCTACACCTTC. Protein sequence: CATHPGGYGYTF.